One sample yielded the 3 T cell receptor beta chains listed below, sequenced in a study of T cell responses to AZD1222 COVID-19 vaccine. Only in-frame clones appear in the TCRdb table, and some are missing; sequencing was by immunoSEQ multiplex PCR. The sample shows fewer than 200,000 clones, 85% to 90% of them seen only once. The material was peripheral blood, obtained 28 days after the second dose of the MenACWY control vaccine. The origin of the receptors is an adult who received the MenACWY meningococcal vaccine as a control.

The chain has TRBV4-1 and TRBJ2-2, with unresolved D. Per the germline V gene, CDR1 is MGHRA and CDR2 is YSYEKL. The CDR3 is made up of 15 amino acids. V shed 10 bases and J shed 7 bases, with 22 bases lying between them. The CDR3 DNA reads TGCGCCAACCCTATAGGAGATTCCGGTGGCGGGGAGCTGTTTTTT. Its translation is CANPIGDSGGGELFF.

The chain joins TRBV4-1 to TRBJ2-1, with 7 bases fitting TRBD2. V was pared by 2 bases and J by 9 bases, with 13 bases of the junction left unmatched. Germline V gene data show CDR1 as MGHRA and CDR2 as YSYEKL. The CDR3 contains 16 residues. The CDR3 nucleotides are TGCGCCAGCAGCCAACCCGTGTCTAGCGGTGCACGTGAGCAGTTCTTC. Its translation is CASSQPVSSGAREQFF.

CDR3 loop: CSVGIRRTDANYGYTF. Written as DNA, the CDR3 is TGCAGCGTCGGGATAAGACGGACGGATGCTAACTATGGCTACACCTTC. This sequence joins TRBV29-1 and TRBJ1-2, with unresolved D. V shed 6 bases and J shed 0 bases, with 20 bases lying between them. Germline V gives CDR1 SQVTM, CDR2 ANQGSEA. This CDR3 has 16 amino acids. The full variable domain, in which reference TRBV29-1 and TRBJ1-2 provide the parts outside the CDR3, is SAVISQKPSRDICQRGTSLTIQCQVDSQVTMMFWYRQQPGQSLTLIATANQGSEATYESGFVIDKFPISRPNLTFSTLTVSNMSPEDSSIYLCSVGIRRTDANYGYTFGSGTRLTVV.